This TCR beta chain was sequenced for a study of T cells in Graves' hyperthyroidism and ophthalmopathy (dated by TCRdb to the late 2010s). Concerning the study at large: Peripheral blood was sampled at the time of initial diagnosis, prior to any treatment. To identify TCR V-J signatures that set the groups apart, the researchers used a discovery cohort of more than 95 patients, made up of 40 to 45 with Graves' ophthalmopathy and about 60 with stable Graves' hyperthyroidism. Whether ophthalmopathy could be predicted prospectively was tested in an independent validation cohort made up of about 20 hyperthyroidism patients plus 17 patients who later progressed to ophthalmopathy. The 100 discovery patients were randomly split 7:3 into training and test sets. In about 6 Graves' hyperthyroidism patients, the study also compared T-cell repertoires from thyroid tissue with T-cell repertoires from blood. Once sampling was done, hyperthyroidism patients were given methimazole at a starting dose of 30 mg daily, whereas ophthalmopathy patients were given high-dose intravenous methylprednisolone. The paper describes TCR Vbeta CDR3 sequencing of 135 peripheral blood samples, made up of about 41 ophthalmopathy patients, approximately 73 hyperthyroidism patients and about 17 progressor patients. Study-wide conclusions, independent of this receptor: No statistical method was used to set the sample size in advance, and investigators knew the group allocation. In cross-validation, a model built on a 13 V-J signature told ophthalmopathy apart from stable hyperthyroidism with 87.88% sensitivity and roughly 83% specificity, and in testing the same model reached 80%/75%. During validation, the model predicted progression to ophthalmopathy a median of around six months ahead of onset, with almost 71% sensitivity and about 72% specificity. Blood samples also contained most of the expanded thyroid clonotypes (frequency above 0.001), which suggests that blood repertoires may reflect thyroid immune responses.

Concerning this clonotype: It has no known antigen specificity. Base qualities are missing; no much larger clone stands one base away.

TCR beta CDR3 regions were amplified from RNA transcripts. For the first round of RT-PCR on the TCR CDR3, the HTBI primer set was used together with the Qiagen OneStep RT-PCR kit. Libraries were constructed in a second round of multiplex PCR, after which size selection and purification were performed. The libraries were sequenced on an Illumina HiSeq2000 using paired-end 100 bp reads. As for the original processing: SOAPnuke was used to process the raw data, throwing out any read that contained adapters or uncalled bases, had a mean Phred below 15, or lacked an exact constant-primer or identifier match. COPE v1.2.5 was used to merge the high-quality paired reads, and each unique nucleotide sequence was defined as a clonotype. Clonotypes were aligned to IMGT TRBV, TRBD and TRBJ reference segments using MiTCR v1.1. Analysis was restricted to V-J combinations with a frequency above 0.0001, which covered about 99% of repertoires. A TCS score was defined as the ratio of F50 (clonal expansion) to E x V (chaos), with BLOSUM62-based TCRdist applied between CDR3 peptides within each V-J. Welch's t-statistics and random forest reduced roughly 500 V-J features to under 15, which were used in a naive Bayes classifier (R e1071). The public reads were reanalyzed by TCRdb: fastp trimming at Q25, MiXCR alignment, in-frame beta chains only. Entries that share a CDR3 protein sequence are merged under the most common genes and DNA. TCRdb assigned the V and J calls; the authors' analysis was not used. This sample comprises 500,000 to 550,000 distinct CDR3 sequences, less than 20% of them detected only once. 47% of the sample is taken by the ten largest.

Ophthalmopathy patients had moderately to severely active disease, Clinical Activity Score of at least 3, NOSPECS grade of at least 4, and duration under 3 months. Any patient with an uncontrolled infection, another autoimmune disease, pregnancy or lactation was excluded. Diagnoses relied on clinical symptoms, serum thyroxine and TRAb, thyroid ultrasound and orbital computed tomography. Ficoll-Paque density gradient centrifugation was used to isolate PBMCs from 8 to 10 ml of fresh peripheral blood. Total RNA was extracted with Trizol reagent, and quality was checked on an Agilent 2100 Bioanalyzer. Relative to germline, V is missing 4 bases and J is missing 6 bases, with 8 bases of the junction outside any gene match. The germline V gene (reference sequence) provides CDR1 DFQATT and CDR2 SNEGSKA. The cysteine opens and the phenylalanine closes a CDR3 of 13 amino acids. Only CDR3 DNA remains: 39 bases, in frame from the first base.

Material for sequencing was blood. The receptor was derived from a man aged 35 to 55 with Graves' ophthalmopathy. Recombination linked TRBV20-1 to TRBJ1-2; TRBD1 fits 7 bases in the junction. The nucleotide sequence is TGCAGTGCTAAGCGGACAGGCAGCCATGGCTACACCTTC. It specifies CSAKRTGSHGYTF.